The 17 T cell receptor beta chains in this list originate from one sample, sequenced in a study of T cell responses to AZD1222 COVID-19 vaccine. The method was immunoSEQ multiplex PCR; TCRdb's version includes in-frame clones alone and lacks a portion of them. The top ten hold 6.5% to 9.5% of the sample, which has about 80,000 clones, approximately 89% seen once. The sequenced sample was peripheral blood, obtained 28 days after the second AZD1222 dose. These TCRs come from an adult who received the AZD1222 COVID-19 vaccine.

With regard to this clone: Other nucleotide sequences from this sample produce the same CDR3. CDR3 loop: CASSPPGTQETQYF. CDR3 nucleotides: TGTGCCAGCTCACCACCGGGGACACAAGAGACCCAGTACTTC. The chain recombines TRBV18 with TRBJ2-5; TRBD1 is a possible D gene (6 bases). With 0 bases removed from V and 2 bases from J, the gap between germline ends came to 7 bases. The CDR3 contains 14 residues. Germline CDR1 KGHSH, CDR2 LQKENI.

The chain joins TRBV5-1 to TRBJ2-1; no definite D call. The V end lost 0 bases, the J end lost 6 bases, and 10 bases lay between the germline ends. Per germline, CDR1 SGHRS and CDR2 YFSETQ. This CDR3 contains 14 residues. The CDR3 DNA is TGCGCCAGCAGCTTGGCCCTGGCCGGCAATGAGCAGTTCTTC. It codes for CASSLALAGNEQFF.

This rearrangement joins TRBV28 to TRBJ1-5; possibly TRBD1 for D (6 bases). CDR1 and CDR2 from the germline V gene are MDHEN and SYDVKM. Trimming stripped 8 bases from V and 8 bases from J, with 19 bases between. This CDR3 has 14 amino acids. The CDR3 here is CASLLEGRGKPQHF. The CDR3, as DNA: TGTGCCAGCCTACTTGAGGGCAGGGGAAAGCCCCAGCATTTT.

The chain recombines TRBV6-5 with TRBJ2-7; D is perhaps TRBD1 (5 bases). Germline-derived CDR1 and CDR2 are MNHEY and SVGAGI. CDR3 length: 12 amino acids. Trimming removed 8 bases from V and 5 bases from J, with 13 bases in between. CDR3 residues: CASAAGLDEQYF. CDR3 DNA sequence: TGTGCCAGCGCGGCAGGGTTGGACGAGCAGTACTTC.

This chain links TRBV30 with TRBJ1-1; no firm D call. Germline assignment: CDR1 GTSNPN and CDR2 SVGIG (reference sequence). CDR3 length: 13 residues. V was pared by 0 bases and J by 1 base, with 6 bases between. The CDR3 DNA is TGTGCCTGGAGTGTAATGGGGAACACTGAAGCTTTCTTT. It translates to CAWSVMGNTEAFF.

This chain uses TRBV4-1 with TRBJ2-7; 8 bases align to TRBD2. The germline V gene has CDR1 MGHRA and CDR2 YSYEKL. The CDR3 is made up of 14 amino acids. The J segment lost 3 bases and the V segment lost 4 bases, leaving 5 bases of the junction unmatched. In DNA form, the CDR3 reads TGCGCCAGCAGCCCCCTTGGGACTAGCTACGAGCAGTACTTC. It is translated as CASSPLGTSYEQYF.

The chain employs TRBV4-1 and TRBJ2-7; no definite D call. The CDR3 consists of 13 residues. Looked up from germline, CDR1 is MGHRA and CDR2 is YSYEKL. V was trimmed by 0 bases and J by 7 bases, leaving 10 bases between them. CDR3 in DNA: TGCGCCAGCAGCCAAGAGGAAGGTCGGGAGCAGTACTTC. Protein product: CASSQEEGREQYF.

The chain has TRBV24-1 and TRBJ2-7; 16 nucleotides match TRBD2. CDR1 and CDR2 (germline): KGHDR, SFDVKD. There are 14 residues in the CDR3. J gave up 5 bases and V 10 bases, and 4 bases lay outside the gene matches. In DNA, the CDR3 is TGTGCCACAGCCGGGACTAGCGGGAGGGACGAGCAGTACTTC. Its translation is CATAGTSGRDEQYF.

V is TRBV12-1 and J is TRBJ2-7; the DNA was not used to check the table's D call, TRBD1. TRBV12-1 is an annotated pseudogene. The CDR3 runs 12 residues. CDR3 coding DNA: TGTGCCGCCTCAGGGCAAACCTACGAGCAGTACTTC. This translates into CAASGQTYEQYF.

The rearrangement links TRBV14 to TRBJ2-5, with D uncertain. This CDR3 comprises 15 residues. The V end lost 0 bases, the J end lost 1 base, and 9 bases lay between the germline ends. The germline gives CDR1 SGHDN, CDR2 FVKESK. The CDR3: CASSQDWSGQETQYF. DNA of the CDR3: TGTGCCAGCAGCCAAGACTGGTCGGGCCAAGAGACCCAGTACTTC. Complete variable domain (other parts from reference TRBV14 and TRBJ2-5): EAGVTQFPSHSVIEKGQTVTLRCDPISGHDNLYWYRRVMGKEIKFLLHFVKESKQDESGMPNNRFLAERTGGTYSTLKVQPAELEDSGVYFCASSQDWSGQETQYFGPGTRLLVL.

The gene calls are TRBV27 and TRBJ2-7; D gene uncertain. V lost 5 bases and J 2 bases, leaving 4 bases between the germline ends. CDR3 size: 11 residues. Germline V gene sequence: CDR1 MNHEY, CDR2 SMNVEV (reference sequence). CDR3 nucleotide sequence: TGTGCCAGCAGTCCGGCCTACGAGCAGTACTTC. Protein product: CASSPAYEQYF.

This chain connects TRBV5-1 to TRBJ1-1, with TRBD1 identical over 7 bases. Trimming took 4 bases from V and 0 from J; bases not matched to a gene: 3. The CDR3 covers 14 residues. The germline CDR1 and CDR2 sequences are SGHRS and YFSETQ. For the CDR3, the DNA is TGCGCCAGCAGCCAGGACAGGCTGAACACTGAAGCTTTCTTT. As protein: CASSQDRLNTEAFF.

V gene TRBV11-2 combines with J gene TRBJ1-3, with unresolved D. The ends were cut back, 1 base at V and 0 bases at J, with 7 bases in the middle. Looked up from germline, CDR1 is SGHAT and CDR2 is FQNNGV. The CDR3 is 15 residues long. The CDR3 DNA follows: TGTGCCAGCAGCTTAGGGTCAATCTCTGGAAACACCATATATTTT. As protein: CASSLGSISGNTIYF.

This chain connects TRBV24-1 to TRBJ2-3; the D gene is possibly TRBD1 (5 bases). The CDR3 has 12 amino acids. Germline CDR1 and CDR2: KGHDR and SFDVKD. Trimming pared 4 bases from V and 8 bases from J, leaving 9 bases between. CDR3 DNA sequence: TGTGCCACCAGTGAGTCAGGGATTACGCAGTATTTT. Translated, it gives CATSESGITQYF.

The chain recombines TRBV5-6 with TRBJ2-7, with a weak D call TRBD2 (5 bases). This CDR3 is 11 amino acids long. V gave up 7 bases and J gave up 5 bases, with 10 bases separating them. The germline CDR1 and CDR2 sequences are SGHDT and YYEEEE. The CDR3 loop is CASGSGHEQYF. The CDR3 region has the DNA TGTGCCAGCGGGAGTGGGCACGAGCAGTACTTC.

As concerns this clone: The same CDR3 can be traced to other DNA sequences in this sample. This chain connects TRBV7-2 to TRBJ1-3; D not certain. CDR1 is SGHTA and CDR2 is FQGNSA in the germline V gene. The CDR3 is made up of 13 amino acids. V shed 1 base and J shed 0 bases, with 1 base lying between them. The CDR3, as DNA: TGTGCCAGCAGCTTAGGCTCTGGAAACACCATATATTTT. It encodes CASSLGSGNTIYF.

In its sample, this clone was seen once. One end of the junction is discordant with germline, which a read error may explain. The chain recombines TRBV5-1 with TRBJ2-4, with 9 positions matching TRBD1. There are 14 residues in the CDR3. Germline assignment: CDR1 SGHRS and CDR2 YFSETQ. CDR3 residues: CASSSGQGTLGMHF. In DNA, the CDR3 is TGCGCCAGCAGCTCAGGACAGGGGACGCTGGGCATGCACTTC.